Below, 8 T cell receptor beta chains from the same sample are listed, as sequenced in a study of control samples from healthy donors and cancer patients. The data were produced by immunoSEQ multiplex PCR, yet TCRdb's version contains in-frame clones alone and is incomplete. This table holds some 160,000 clones, about nine tenths found once. Material: blood. These TCRs come from a man aged 30-40 years in good health.

This rearrangement joins TRBV19 to TRBJ2-1; D is undetermined. V lost 1 base, J lost 9 bases, and 16 bases lay in between. Germline CDR1 LNHDA, CDR2 SQIVND (reference sequence). CDR3 length: 15 residues. The CDR3: CASSIVGHAGTEQFF. In DNA, the CDR3 is TGTGCCAGTAGTATAGTAGGCCATGCTGGCACTGAGCAGTTCTTC.

This clone was counted a single time. V and J are TRBV18 and TRBJ2-1; D remains ambiguous. CDR1 and CDR2 (germline): KGHSH, LQKENI. V lost 1 base to trimming and J lost 7 bases, with 5 bases between them. The CDR3 loop spans 12 amino acids. The CDR3 loop is CASSPLMNEQFF. DNA for the CDR3: TGTGCCAGCTCACCACTGATGAATGAGCAGTTCTTC.

The gene calls are TRBV18 and TRBJ2-7; tentatively, D is TRBD1 (5 bases). Germline assignment: CDR1 KGHSH and CDR2 LQKENI. V lost 3 bases and J 5 bases, leaving 26 bases between the germline ends. CDR3 size: 18 residues. The CDR3 loop is CASSPKPSPGRIPNEQYF. The DNA for the CDR3 is TGTGCCAGCTCACCTAAACCCTCGCCAGGGCGGATCCCCAACGAGCAGTACTTC.

The chain joins TRBV27 to TRBJ2-7; 12 nucleotides agree with TRBD2. V shed 4 bases and J 3 bases; nucleotides not matched to a gene: 4. This CDR3 contains 15 residues. Germline CDR1 reads MNHEY; CDR2 reads SMNVEV (reference sequence). CDR3 amino acids: CASSSWTSGVYEQYF. Written as DNA, the CDR3 is TGTGCCAGCAGTTCCTGGACTAGCGGGGTCTACGAGCAGTACTTC.

CDR3 residues: CSVGGYNEQFF. In nucleotides, the CDR3 is TGCAGCGTTGGAGGGTACAATGAGCAGTTCTTC. The gene calls are TRBV29-1 and TRBJ2-1; tentative D call: TRBD2 (5 bases). V was pared by 4 bases and J by 4 bases, with 5 bases between. The germline CDR1 and CDR2 sequences are SQVTM and ANQGSEA. This CDR3 is built from 11 residues.

The chain employs TRBV18 and TRBJ2-5; perhaps D is TRBD1 or TRBD2 (5 bases each). Germline V gene data show CDR1 as KGHSH and CDR2 as LQKENI. CDR3 length equals 15 residues. Trimming pared 1 base from V and 1 base from J, leaving 10 bases between. In DNA form, the CDR3 reads TGTGCCAGCTCACCACTAGCGACAGCCCAAGAGACCCAGTACTTC. Translating gives CASSPLATAQETQYF.

The rearrangement uses TRBV4-2 and TRBJ2-3, with 7 bases identical to TRBD2. The germline CDR1 and CDR2 sequences are LGHNA and YNFKEQ. CDR3 length: 17 amino acids. Germline trimming cut 0 bases from V and 2 bases from J; bases unmatched to any gene: 8. CDR3 protein: CASSQEMGSGVTDTQYF. The DNA for the CDR3 is TGTGCCAGCAGCCAAGAGATGGGCAGCGGGGTCACAGATACGCAGTATTTT.

In this sample, this clone turned up a few times. The J gene is TRBJ2-5, the V gene TRBV25-1; 11 bases match TRBD2. The V gene end was trimmed by 2 bases and the J gene end by 1 base; junction bases not matched to a gene: 6. The germline gives CDR1 MGHDK, CDR2 SYGVNS. The CDR3 consists of 17 residues. The CDR3 coding sequence is TGTGCCAGCAGTGAACCCAGACTAGCGGGGACCCAAGAGACCCAGTACTTC. It specifies CASSEPRLAGTQETQYF.